The clone carrying this T cell receptor (beta chain) turned up a few times. This sample is part of a study of T cells after yellow fever vaccination. The CDR3 length is 14 residues. Trimming removed 4 bases from V and 7 bases from J; junction bases left unmatched: 5. Germline V gives CDR1 DFQATT, CDR2 SNEGSKA (reference sequence). TCRdb recomputed calls from the 5' RACE reads with MiXCR, one row per CDR3 protein. The sample records roughly 310,000 distinct CDR3 sequences, more than 3% being singletons. The genes are TRBV20-1 and TRBJ1-4; 11 nucleotides align to TRBD1. The receptor was isolated from a man between 18 and 29 years old who received the YFV17D yellow fever vaccine. Material: PBMCs, obtained on the day of the yellow fever booster vaccination. The CDR3 loop is CSAKPGQGGEKLFF. CDR3 DNA: TGCAGTGCTAAACCGGGACAGGGGGGTGAAAAACTGTTTTTT.